This T cell receptor beta chain came from a study of OX40 agonist ivuxolimab in advanced cancers. Study as a whole: One patient with hepatocellular carcinoma and two with cutaneous melanoma, three in all, had partial responses.

The CDR3 contains 13 residues. Trimming removed 3 bases from V and 6 bases from J, with 12 bases in between. Germline V gene data show CDR1 as SNHLY and CDR2 as FYNNEI. Here immunoSEQ multiplex PCR was the method, and the copy in TCRdb shows in-frame clones only, minus some. Here the sample spans under 95,000 clones, roughly 86% being singletons. This clonotype originated in an adult with an advanced solid tumor such as melanoma, head and neck, liver or kidney cancer. The chain joins TRBV2 to TRBJ2-7; perhaps D is TRBD1 or TRBD2 (5 bases each). The sample here was CD4+ or CD8+ T cells sorted from blood, taken in a trial of the OX40 agonist ivuxolimab. The CDR3 spells CASSDRGEGEQYF. DNA for the CDR3: TGTGCCAGCAGTGATAGGGGCGAGGGCGAGCAGTACTTC.